The TCR beta chain under discussion was sequenced for a study of blood T cells in healthy people across ages. Germline CDR1 is SGHRS and CDR2 is YFSETQ. The V and J ends lost 1 base and 5 bases respectively, with 13 bases between them. This CDR3 spans 15 amino acids. For the second PCR, which ran for 7 to 11 cycles, a sample-barcoded 5' primer and a J-beta primer mix were used. Every cDNA molecule bore a tag from a template-switch adaptor containing 12 random nucleotides. In TCRdb, the 5' RACE reads were re-called with MiXCR into one record per CDR3 protein. Of about 620,000 distinct CDR3 sequences listed, over 40% were seen once; the top ten hold less than 15%.

The V and J genes are TRBV5-1 and TRBJ2-1; D ambiguous. The sequenced sample consisted of blood. The source of this sequence is a woman aged 80 or older in good health. The DNA for the CDR3 is TGCGCCAGCAGCTTGAGTCGAGACCACAACAATGAGCAGTTCTTC. Its translation: CASSLSRDHNNEQFF.